This T cell receptor beta chain stems from a study of CD8 T cells in ankylosing spondylitis. Points from the study as a whole: Clones linked to the disease showed a CD8+ phenotype. They occurred at relatively low frequencies in peripheral blood. Disease-linked clones reportedly concentrated significantly in matched ankylosing spondylitis synovial fluid. Before this, some motif variants had been reported in reactive arthritis synovial fluid and blood.

CDR3 size: 14 residues. Deletions cut 1 base from V and 3 bases from J, with 7 bases between. Germline CDR1 is SGHVS and CDR2 is FQNEAQ. Each TCR beta library was made by quantitative 5'-RACE that incorporated molecular barcodes. One entry per CDR3 protein, called by TCRdb with MiXCR from the 5' RACE reads. The sample has 200,000 to 250,000 distinct CDR3 sequences; roughly 32% are singletons. About this clonotype: Antigen unknown.

This sequence joins TRBV7-8 and TRBJ1-5; D is perhaps TRBD1 (6 bases). The TCR sequence derives from a male donor with ankylosing spondylitis or in good health (not recorded which). The sample was blood, either unsorted or a sorted T cell fraction (not recorded which). DNA of the CDR3: TGTGCCAGCAGCTTAGACAGGGTCAATCAGCCCCAGCATTTT. The encoded protein is CASSLDRVNQPQHF.